This record concerns one T cell receptor (beta chain) sequence. Its antigen is currently unknown. Germline is not matched at one junction end, which may reflect a read error. The sample is drawn from a study of PD-1 blockade in classical Hodgkin lymphoma. The CDR3 is 11 residues long. Germline V gene data show CDR1 as SEHNR and CDR2 as FQNEAQ (reference sequence). Specified time point: newly diagnosed, previously untreated cHL patient sample. Acting as the comparison were PBMCs from newly diagnosed, untreated classical Hodgkin lymphoma. Points from the study as a whole: What drove the repertoire differences, possibly disease activity or prior therapy, has not been defined.

The assay was immunoSEQ multiplex PCR, and TCRdb's table has in-frame clones only and misses some. The sample carries over 15,000 clones, 75% to 90% recorded once. What was sequenced was peripheral blood mononuclear cells (PBMCs). The chain has TRBV7-9 and TRBJ2-7; D not certain. This sequence originates from a human donor with classical Hodgkin lymphoma. The CDR3 nucleotides are TGTGCCAGCAGCTTAGCTGCGTTTTGGGACTTC. It codes for CASSLAAFWDF.